This T cell receptor (beta chain) was sequenced in a study of blood T cells in healthy people across ages. Study conclusions and caveats: Underestimates were what the diversity estimates from one million T cells were considered to be. More naive CD4+ cells and higher diversity were found in long-lived than in aged donors.

This CDR3 region has 13 residues. The germline V gene has CDR1 MNHEY and CDR2 SMNVEV (reference sequence). Trimming pared 3 bases from V and 4 bases from J, leaving 10 bases between. Only a few counts were recorded for this clonotype. The antigen is undetermined. Each donor's blood draw was approximately 10 milliliters of peripheral blood. A sample-barcoded 5' primer and a J-beta primer mix were used in a second PCR of roughly 6 to 12 cycles. MiXCR, run by TCRdb on the 5' RACE reads, gives a single entry per CDR3 protein. The table lists about 560,000 distinct CDR3 sequences, roughly a quarter of them singletons. The data were also submitted as part of a second study, on T cells of mothers and their children. That work states: The M1S primer of the second PCR added sample barcodes and 2-4 random nucleotides.

The receptor's source is a boy aged 2-15 years in good health. Specimen: blood. The chain uses TRBV27 and TRBJ2-7; D is unclear. Here the CDR3 reads CASSFRPGYEQYF. Written as DNA, the CDR3 is TGTGCCAGCAGTTTCCGGCCTGGGTACGAGCAGTACTTC.